There are a few counts of the clone carrying this T cell receptor (beta chain). Its specificity is not known. Other DNA sequences in this specimen translate into the identical CDR3. The data derive from a study of Ad26.COV2.S vaccination and SARS-CoV-2 variants. Broader study findings: Spike-specific TCR breadth was greater after Ad26.COV2.S than placebo. Participants given vaccine showed non-spike TCR breadth similar to that of placebo recipients.

Per the germline V gene, CDR1 is SGHRS and CDR2 is YFSETQ. V lost 3 bases to trimming and J lost 2 bases, with 9 bases between them. This CDR3 contains 13 residues. Only in-frame clones appear in the TCRdb table, and some are missing; sequencing was by immunoSEQ multiplex PCR. The table lists just over 350,000 clones, 90% to 95% of them singletons. This receptor was obtained from a human donor who had recovered from COVID-19. Sequencing used peripheral blood, obtained after recovery from COVID-19. The chain has TRBV5-1 and TRBJ2-7; D might be TRBD1 or TRBD2, each matching 5 bases. The CDR3 here is CASSSGLAYEQYF. CDR3 DNA sequence: TGCGCCAGCAGCTCGGGGCTGGCCTACGAGCAGTACTTC.